This T cell receptor (beta chain) is drawn from a study of CD8 T cells in ankylosing spondylitis. This clonotype was counted ten times or more. Its cognate antigen is unknown. The CDR3 covers 14 residues. Germline V lookup: CDR1 DFQATT, CDR2 SNEGSKA (reference sequence). Trimming took 0 bases from V and 8 from J; bases not matched to a gene: 9. Using its own MiXCR run on the 5' RACE reads, TCRdb lists one record per CDR3 protein. The table lists more than 650,000 distinct CDR3 sequences, about an eighth of them singletons, with more than 0.5% in the top ten. Study observations and caveats: A CD8+ phenotype characterized the disease-linked clones, which were relatively rare in peripheral blood. Blood from ankylosing spondylitis patients appeared to carry a characteristic roughly eight-variant TCR beta motif.

V is TRBV20-1 and J is TRBJ1-2, with 7 bases aligning to TRBD1. The source material was blood, either unsorted or a sorted T cell fraction (not recorded which). The TCR originated in a male donor with ankylosing spondylitis. The CDR3 reads CSAREDEGAKGYTF. CDR3 DNA: TGCAGTGCTAGAGAGGATGAGGGGGCAAAAGGCTACACCTTC.